This entry lists 11 T cell receptor beta chains sequenced from one sample in a study of shared clonotypes between healthy human individuals. It was CD45RO-negative cells, positively selected for CCR7, that made up naive CD8 cells, with terminally differentiated effector memory CD45RA+ cells excluded. Here immunoSEQ multiplex PCR was the method, and the copy in TCRdb shows in-frame clones only, minus some. Among millions of clones listed, over 85% were seen once. Sequenced material: naive CD8+ T cells sorted from blood. The receptors stem from a man aged 18 to 30 in good health.

The V and J genes are TRBV7-9 and TRBJ2-2, with no clear D. CDR3 length: 14 residues. Trimming shortened V by 5 bases and J by 4 bases, and 11 bases separated the two germline ends. The V gene's germline CDR1 is SEHNR and CDR2 FQNEAQ (reference sequence). CDR3 protein: CASSSQESTGELFF. The CDR3 coding sequence is TGTGCCAGCAGCAGTCAGGAGAGCACCGGGGAGCTGTTTTTT.

V and J are TRBV4-3 and TRBJ2-4; TRBD1 aligns across 11 bases. The CDR3 runs 21 residues. The germline V gene encodes CDR1 LGHNA and CDR2 YSLEER. The V gene end was trimmed by 1 base and the J gene end by 0 bases; junction bases not matched to a gene: 14. DNA of the CDR3: TGCGCCAGCAGCCAAGTGCTGTTCGGGGACAGGGGGATTCTAGCCAAAAACATTCAGTACTTC. This translates into CASSQVLFGDRGILAKNIQYF.

The chain joins TRBV2 to TRBJ1-2; a weak D match, TRBD1 (6 bases). The CDR3 extends over 14 amino acids. The germline V gene has CDR1 SNHLY and CDR2 FYNNEI. V dropped 2 bases and J dropped 7 bases, with 14 bases sitting between them. The CDR3 DNA is TGTGCCAGCAGTGAACCGGGGGGCCGTCTTGGCTACACCTTC. Translated, it gives CASSEPGGRLGYTF.

This clone was picked up a small number of times. V usage is TRBV19 and J usage is TRBJ2-7; 10 nucleotides match TRBD2. CDR3 length equals 17 residues. The V gene's germline CDR1 is LNHDA and CDR2 SQIVND (reference sequence). Trimming took 4 bases from V and 4 from J; bases not matched to a gene: 13. The CDR3, as DNA: TGTGCCAGTAGTAGGTCGTCAGGGCTAGCGGGGGTGTACGAGCAGTACTTC. Translating it yields CASSRSSGLAGVYEQYF.

J is TRBJ1-1 and V is TRBV5-1, with D unresolved. V shed 1 base and J shed 5 bases, with 12 bases lying between them. Germline V gene lookup returns CDR1 SGHRS and CDR2 YFSETQ. The CDR3 has 14 amino acids. The CDR3 sequence: CASSLSGMVTEAFF. As DNA, the CDR3 is TGCGCCAGCAGCTTGTCGGGGATGGTAACTGAAGCTTTCTTT.

The J gene is TRBJ2-3, the V gene TRBV7-8; D is perhaps TRBD2 (5 bases). V was trimmed by 0 bases and J by 2 bases, leaving 15 bases between them. Germline values: CDR1 SGHVS, CDR2 FQNEAQ. CDR3 length equals 17 residues. The CDR3 nucleotides read TGTGCCAGCAGCTTAGCGGAGGAAGGCAGCTTCACAGATACGCAGTATTTT. Translating it yields CASSLAEEGSFTDTQYF.

A note on this clone: Other DNA sequences from this sample encode an identical CDR3 as well. CDR3 protein: CASSSTGVTEAFF. CDR3 in DNA: TGTGCCAGCAGTTCTACAGGGGTCACTGAAGCTTTCTTT. The chain uses TRBV27 and TRBJ1-1; TRBD1 matches at 7 bases. CDR1 and CDR2 (germline): MNHEY, SMNVEV (reference sequence). The junction had 3 bases not matched to a gene; V was cut back by 4 bases and J by 4 bases. The CDR3 has 13 residues.

V usage is TRBV11-2 and J usage is TRBJ2-1, with TRBD2 identical over 11 bases. The germline V gene encodes CDR1 SGHAT and CDR2 FQNNGV. The length of the CDR3 is 16 residues. With 0 bases clipped from V and 4 bases from J, the junction kept 2 bases outside the gene matches. The CDR3 loop reads CASSLERLAGYNEQFF. DNA for the CDR3: TGTGCCAGCAGCTTAGAGCGACTAGCGGGGTACAATGAGCAGTTCTTC. The full variable domain, its missing parts supplied by reference TRBV11-2 and TRBJ2-1, is EAGVAQSPRYKIIEKRQSVAFWCNPISGHATLYWYQQILGQGPKLLIQFQNNGVVDDSQLPKDRFSAERLKGVDSTLKIQPAKLEDSAVYLCASSLERLAGYNEQFFGPGTRLTVL.

The rearrangement links TRBV13 to TRBJ2-1, with 11 positions matching TRBD2. V trimming: 5 bases; J trimming: 5 bases; junction bases outside the gene matches: 5. The CDR3 sequence is 15 residues long. CDR1 is PRHDT, CDR2 FYEKMQ, per germline (reference sequence). CDR3 protein: CASSLGTSGNNEQFF. The CDR3 DNA reads as TGTGCCAGCAGCCTTGGGACTAGCGGCAACAATGAGCAGTTCTTC.

V is TRBV13 and J is TRBJ2-2; D is perhaps TRBD2 (6 bases). Germline lookup yields CDR1 PRHDT and CDR2 FYEKMQ (reference sequence). V was cut by 2 bases and J by 1 base, with 11 bases left in between. CDR3 length: 16 amino acids. DNA for the CDR3: TGTGCCAGCAGCTTATTCGGGAGCGGGAACACCGGGGAGCTGTTTTTT. It specifies CASSLFGSGNTGELFF.

As DNA, the CDR3 is TGTGCCAGCAGTTTACTAGCGGGGGGGAACTACGAGCAGTACTTC. This translates into CASSLLAGGNYEQYF. The J gene is TRBJ2-7, the V gene TRBV6-5, with TRBD2 identical over 13 bases. In germline, CDR1 is MNHEY, CDR2 SVGAGI. V lost 4 bases, J lost 3 bases, and 3 bases stayed unmatched. The CDR3 loop spans 15 amino acids.